This TCR beta chain was sequenced in a study of CD8+ T cells in alopecia areata. Across the whole study: Oral tofacitinib, 5 to 10 mg twice daily, was given in an open-label trial. Tofacitinib was given for 6 to 18 months, then stopped for 6 months.

RNA was isolated and reverse transcribed to cDNA, the sequencing template. TCRdb's table, derived via immunoSEQ multiplex PCR, lists solely in-frame clones and lacks some. This table has 140,000 to 150,000 clones, roughly 53% appearing once. In regard to this clone: The target antigen is unknown.

Overall study findings and caveats: There were also resident alphabeta T cells of normal skin sequenced in scalp samples.

Germline V lookup: CDR1 KGHSH, CDR2 LQKENI. With 1 base removed from V and 2 bases from J, the gap between germline ends came to 8 bases. This CDR3 is built from 14 residues. Source: CD4+ T cells sorted from blood, taken at week 0. This clonotype originated in a human donor with alopecia areata. This sequence joins TRBV18 and TRBJ1-2; the D gene is possibly TRBD1 (5 bases). The CDR3 here is CASSPRDGNYGYTF. CDR3 nucleotide sequence: TGTGCCAGCTCACCACGGGACGGGAACTATGGCTACACCTTC. The variable domain in full, completed from reference TRBV18 and TRBJ1-2, reads NAGVMQNPRHLVRRRGQEARLRCSPMKGHSHVYWYRQLPEEGLKFMVYLQKENIIDESGMPKERFSAEFPKEGPSILRIQQVVRGDSAAYFCASSPRDGNYGYTFGSGTRLTVV.